This T cell receptor beta chain was documented in a study of neurological immune-mediated disorders (dated by TCRdb to between 2019 and 2020). Describing the broader study: Peripheral blood TCR-beta repertoires from HTLV-I-associated myelopathy (HAM/TSP) patients, multiple sclerosis patients and healthy controls were compared by UMI-based sequencing. Of the roughly 71 subjects in the cohort, about 14 were HAM/TSP patients, some 35 were multiple sclerosis patients, and about 20 were healthy controls. Longitudinal HAM/TSP and healthy donors were sampled at 3 time-points each (about 3-40 month intervals). The 90 to 110 TCR-beta libraries included longitudinal samples, technical triplicates and paired sorted CD4+ and CD8+ T-cell subsets alongside PBMC samples. Points the paper makes about the study in general: TCR clonal expansion was highest in HAM/TSP patients and lowest in MS patients, with MS patients falling below even healthy controls. No identical CDR3 amino acid sequences were found to be shared among expanded clones across subjects, suggesting that TCR-beta repertoires were private in all groups.

The table lists this clonotype with many counts. Its antigen is unknown. No base qualities exist here, and no much larger clone lies one base off it. The germline V gene yields KGHSH for CDR1 and LQKENI for CDR2. Trimming costs V 6 bases and J 1 base, and their ends lie 15 bases apart. The CDR3 runs 15 amino acids, cysteine and phenylalanine included. Left in the record is the CDR3 DNA by itself, 45 bases read in frame from the first base. The time point label here, explained by the study, means: longitudinal time-point 3. For unsorted PBMC libraries, 2 million PBMCs were used after storage in RNAlater at -80 degrees C until RNA extraction. PBMCs were separated from peripheral blood using Ficoll-Hypaque density gradient centrifugation and then cryopreserved in liquid nitrogen. cDNA synthesis used template-switch 5'RACE with a primer carrying a 10-nucleotide random unique molecular identifier tagging each TCR transcript. Every sequencing run yielded over 180 million TCR-beta sequences covering 15-18 subjects. Total RNA was extracted with the RNeasy kit. TCR-beta VDJ regions were amplified with primers for the TCR constant region and the 5'RACE anchor, using the KAPA Real-time Library Amplification kit. A first PCR added sample indexes and Illumina adaptors, and a second PCR then raised library yield. After Ampure bead purification, the TCR product of roughly 650 bp was size-selected on a 2% E-gel SizeSelection system. Before pooling, library quality was assessed on a Bioanalyzer, concentration was determined with Qubit, and library quantification was performed with the Kapa Library Quantification kit. An Illumina HiSeq 2500 sequenced the libraries paired-end 2 x 150 bp. To increase sequence diversity, about 25-31% phiX was spiked into each library pool. The paper's data handling went like this. The quality-filtered reads were processed with the UMI-based MiGEC pipeline, whose error correction step removed more than 80% of the raw TCR sequences. VDJ genes were aligned to IMGT germline references, and each clonotype was defined by a unique CDR3 amino acid sequence together with V-J genes. Clonal expansion, Shannon diversity and CDR3 relatedness (CalcPairwiseDistances, ClusterSamples) were evaluated with VDJtools, and phylogenetic trees were built with CLCbio workbench. Using coefficient-of-variation modelling across technical triplicates, the study counted a clone as expanded if it had at least 8 unique UMIs. TCRdb passed the public sequencing reads through fastp at Q25 and MiXCR, retaining productive beta sequences. Rows with one shared CDR3 protein collapse into an entry with the most common genes and DNA. Clone size and V and J calls follow TCRdb, not the original study. The sample profile shows some 43,000 distinct CDR3 sequences; roughly 13% of them were found once. The ten biggest clones cover roughly 10% of the sample.

The rearrangement combines TRBV18 with TRBJ1-1, with the D gene call left open. The sequencing input was PBMCs. The clonotype originates from a male donor with HTLV-1-associated myelopathy (HAM/TSP). This receptor has the CDR3 CASSPRPQANTEAFF. The nucleotide sequence reads TGTGCCAGCTCCCCCCGCCCGCAGGCGAACACTGAAGCTTTCTTT.